Detailed here is one T cell receptor (beta chain). Its antigen is unknown. Random hexamers served to reverse transcribe roughly 0.45 to 1 ug RNA. The authors amplified TCR beta CDR3 across 54 Vbeta and 13 Jbeta using immunoSEQ multiplex PCR. TCRdb itself ran the immunoSEQ multiplex PCR reads through MiXCR, one entry per CDR3 protein. The sample has about 130,000 distinct CDR3 sequences, 90% to 95% seen once; the top ten hold approximately 0.22%. The sample is drawn from a study of CD8 T cells in Susac syndrome. Study-level points and caveats: Clonal CD8+ expansion in Susac was highest in TEMRA cells and active patients.

TCR beta from blood CD8+ and CD4+ T cells was sequenced. In contrast to the negatively isolated CD8+ and CD4+ T cells, TEMRA cells were FACS-enriched. V lost 5 bases and J lost 2, with 9 bases in between. The CDR3 covers 13 residues. The germline CDR1 and CDR2 sequences are SEHNR and FQNEAQ (reference sequence). This chain connects TRBV7-9 to TRBJ2-5; tentatively, D is TRBD1 or TRBD2 (5 bases each). The specimen was CD8+ T cells from PBMCs. The sequence derives from a human donor with Susac syndrome. The CDR3: CASSKGRQETQYF. In DNA form, the CDR3 reads TGTGCCAGCAGCAAGGGACGGCAAGAGACCCAGTACTTC.